This T cell receptor (beta chain) was recovered during a study of T cell changes during pregnancy in multiple sclerosis. Germline V gives CDR1 SGDLS, CDR2 YYNGEE. The ends were cut back, 4 bases at V and 5 bases at J, with 13 bases in the middle. The CDR3 consists of 14 residues. TCRdb's table, derived via immunoSEQ multiplex PCR, lists solely in-frame clones and lacks some. This table holds about 64,000 clones, around 97% found once. The sample here was CD8+ T cells from peripheral blood mononuclear cells, taken after pregnancy. The source of this sequence is a female donor with multiple sclerosis, enrolled in a pregnancy study. This sequence joins TRBV9 and TRBJ2-1; D ambiguous. CDR3 residues: CASSSATVDNEQFF. The CDR3 coding sequence is TGTGCCAGCAGCTCCGCGACTGTCGACAATGAGCAGTTCTTC.